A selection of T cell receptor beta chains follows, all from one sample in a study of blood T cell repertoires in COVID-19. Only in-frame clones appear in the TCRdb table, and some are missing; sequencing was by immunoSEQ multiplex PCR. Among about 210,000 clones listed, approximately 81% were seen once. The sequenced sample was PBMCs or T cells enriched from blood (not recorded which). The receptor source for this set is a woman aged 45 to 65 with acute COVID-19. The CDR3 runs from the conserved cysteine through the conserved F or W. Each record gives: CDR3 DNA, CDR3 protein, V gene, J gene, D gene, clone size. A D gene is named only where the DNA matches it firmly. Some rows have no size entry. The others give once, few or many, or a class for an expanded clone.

TGTGCCAGCTCACTGGGACAGGACACCTACGAGCAGTACTTC,CASSLGQDTYEQYF,TRBV18,TRBJ2-7,TRBD1,.
TGCGCCAGCAGCCCCCCGGGACTAGCGGGGGCCTACGAGCAGTACTTC,CASSPPGLAGAYEQYF,TRBV5-1,TRBJ2-7,TRBD2,once
TGTGCCAGCAGTCCCCTCCCCGGACAGGGACCCTACGAGCAGTACTTC,CASSPLPGQGPYEQYF,TRBV28,TRBJ2-7,TRBD1,.
TGTGCCAGCAGCCATAGGACTAGCGGGGGGCCAGATACGCAGTATTTT,CASSHRTSGGPDTQYF,TRBV7-9,TRBJ2-3,TRBD2,.
TGCAGTGGGACTGGAGAGACCCAGTACTTC,CSGTGETQYF,TRBV20-1,TRBJ2-5,.,.
TGTGCCAGCAGCTCCCGACAGGGGGAGGGCGGGGAGCTGTTTTTT,CASSSRQGEGGELFF,TRBV7-3,TRBJ2-2,TRBD1,.
TGCAGCGTTCGGGGTGGGGGCGGAACTGAAGCTTTCTTT,CSVRGGGGTEAFF,TRBV29-1,TRBJ1-1,.,.
TGTGCCAGCAGCAGGCAGGACAACATCAATGAGCAGTTCTTC,CASSRQDNINEQFF,TRBV7-9,TRBJ2-1,.,once
TGTGCCAGCGGGACAGGGGGCAGTCAGCCCCAGCATTTT,CASGTGGSQPQHF,TRBV19,TRBJ1-5,TRBD1,.
TGCGCCAGCAGCCAAGATTGGAGGGAGGGTCAGCCCCAGCATTTT,CASSQDWREGQPQHF,TRBV4-3,TRBJ1-5,.,.
TGTGCCAGTAGTACCTATGAACTTCATCAGCCCCAGCATTTT,CASSTYELHQPQHF,TRBV19,TRBJ1-5,.,.
TGTGCCAGCAGCGCTGCGGCAGGGTATGAAAAACTGTTTTTT,CASSAAAGYEKLFF,TRBV3-1/TRBV3-2,TRBJ1-4,.,.
TGTGCCAGCAGCCGCACAGGGAAACACACCGGGGAGCTGTTTTTT,CASSRTGKHTGELFF,TRBV6-5,TRBJ2-2,.,.
TGTGCCAGCAGCTTGGGCCCCAGTAAATGGCAGCCCCAGCATTTT,CASSLGPSKWQPQHF,TRBV5-4,TRBJ1-5,.,.
TGTGCCATCAGGTGGACAGGGTTTGGGAACACTGAAGCTTTCTTT,CAIRWTGFGNTEAFF,TRBV10-3,TRBJ1-1,TRBD1,.
TGTGCCAGCTCACCACGATCCCCAGCGGGAGAGGAGACCCAGTACTTC,CASSPRSPAGEETQYF,TRBV18,TRBJ2-5,TRBD2,.
TGTGCCAGTACCGCCCAGGGTTTCGGCAATCAGCCCCAGCATTTT,CASTAQGFGNQPQHF,TRBV19,TRBJ1-5,.,.
TGTGCCAGTAGTGTCCATAGGGACACCAACAATTCACCCCTCCACTTT,CASSVHRDTNNSPLHF,TRBV19,TRBJ1-6,.,.
TGTGCCAACTCGAGTGACAGGCGAAACACCGGGGAGCTGTTTTTT,CANSSDRRNTGELFF,TRBV6-7,TRBJ2-2,.,.
TGCAGCGTTGGATTGCTGGCTAGCGGGAACAATGAGCAGTTCTTC,CSVGLLASGNNEQFF,TRBV29-1,TRBJ2-1,TRBD2,.
TGTGCCTGGAGTGGCCAGTATGGGCGCAATCAGCCCCAGCATTTT,CAWSGQYGRNQPQHF,TRBV30,TRBJ1-5,.,.
TGTGCCAGCAGCCTAAGTGGGCAGGGGGGTCAAGATACGCAGTATTTT,CASSLSGQGGQDTQYF,TRBV7-2,TRBJ2-3,.,.
TGTGCCAGCTCACCTGACAGGGGGAACACTGAAGCTTTCTTT,CASSPDRGNTEAFF,TRBV18,TRBJ1-1,TRBD1,.
TGCGCCAGCAGCCAAGGACTAGCGGGTGAGACCCAGTACTTC,CASSQGLAGETQYF,TRBV4-3,TRBJ2-5,TRBD2,.
TGTGCCAGCAGCTTTATCGGGGGGGGTTCGGGCGAGCAGTACTTC,CASSFIGGGSGEQYF,TRBV5-4,TRBJ2-7,TRBD2,.
TGTGCCAGCAGCCCCCGGGACAGGGTAGATACGCAGTATTTT,CASSPRDRVDTQYF,TRBV11-1,TRBJ2-3,TRBD1,.
TGTGCCAGCAGCGCGGCCCTAACAGGGACCTACGAGCAGTACTTC,CASSAALTGTYEQYF,TRBV6-5,TRBJ2-7,.,.
TGCGCCAGCAGCGCAAGGCAGGGGGCGCGGGTTAATTCACCCCTCCACTTT,CASSARQGARVNSPLHF,TRBV5-1,TRBJ1-6,TRBD1,.
TGTGCCACCACACAAGGGACTAGCGGGAAGGATACGCAGTATTTT,CATTQGTSGKDTQYF,TRBV2,TRBJ2-3,TRBD2,.
TGTGCCAGCTCACCTGACAGGGTCAATCAGCCCCAGCATTTT,CASSPDRVNQPQHF,TRBV18,TRBJ1-5,TRBD1,.
TGTGCCACCAGTGACCCCGGCGGGCAGCAATCCTCCTACAATGAGCAGTTCTTC,CATSDPGGQQSSYNEQFF,TRBV24-1,TRBJ2-1,.,.
TGTGCCAGCAGCTTAGTGGCAGGGGGGTCCTACGAGCAGTACTTC,CASSLVAGGSYEQYF,TRBV7-2,TRBJ2-7,.,.
TGTGCCAGCAGAACTAGCATCGGGGAGCTGTTTTTT,CASRTSIGELFF,TRBV12-3/TRBV12-4,TRBJ2-2,.,few
TGTGCCAGCAGTGAAAACAGGGACAATCAGCCCCAGCATTTT,CASSENRDNQPQHF,TRBV2,TRBJ1-5,.,.
TGTGCCAGTAGTATAGTCGAGGGGGCGTCCCGTAGAAGCAATCAGCCCCAGCATTTT,CASSIVEGASRRSNQPQHF,TRBV19,TRBJ1-5,TRBD1,.
TGTGCCAGCAGCTCGACAGGGATGGTTGCCGGGGAGCTGTTTTTT,CASSSTGMVAGELFF,TRBV7-2,TRBJ2-2,TRBD1,.
TGTGCCAGTAGTATAGTTCGGGGCGGGGGAAGTTACAATGAGCAGTTCTTC,CASSIVRGGGSYNEQFF,TRBV19,TRBJ2-1,TRBD2,.
TGTGCCAGCAGCGCCCGGACAGGGTGGTACACTGAAGCTTTCTTT,CASSARTGWYTEAFF,TRBV11-2,TRBJ1-1,TRBD1,.
TGTGCCAGCAGCTTCCACAGAGACACCGGGGAGCTGTTTTTT,CASSFHRDTGELFF,TRBV7-3,TRBJ2-2,.,.
TGTGCCAGCAGCTTACCGGCGGGGATGGAGACCCAGTACTTC,CASSLPAGMETQYF,TRBV7-2,TRBJ2-5,.,.
TGTGCCAGCAGTTCACCCACTCCGACTAGCGGGGGCACAGATACGCAGTATTTT,CASSSPTPTSGGTDTQYF,TRBV28,TRBJ2-3,TRBD2,.
TGCGCCAGCAGCTACTATCCGGGACAGGGGACCGCTGAAGCTTTCTTT,CASSYYPGQGTAEAFF,TRBV5-1,TRBJ1-1,TRBD1,.
TGCGCCAGCAGCTTGGGCAGGACAGGGGTGTTGGTTAATGAGCAGTTCTTC,CASSLGRTGVLVNEQFF,TRBV5-1,TRBJ2-1,TRBD1,.
TGTGCCAGCAGCAACGGTTTGAGGGGCGGGGGGGCAGATACGCAGTATTTT,CASSNGLRGGGADTQYF,TRBV5-4,TRBJ2-3,TRBD2,.
TGTGCCAGCAGCTTTTACAGGGGGAACGGCTACACCTTC,CASSFYRGNGYTF,TRBV7-9,TRBJ1-2,TRBD1,.
TGCGCCAGCAGCCTACAGGGGAGGCCCTACGAGCAGTACTTC,CASSLQGRPYEQYF,TRBV5-1,TRBJ2-7,.,once
TGCGCCAGCAGCTTCCCGGGGACTCAAGCTTTCTTT,CASSFPGTQAFF,TRBV5-1,TRBJ1-1,.,few
TGTGCCTGGAGTGTAGGTCCGGGGGCCTACGAGCAGTACTTC,CAWSVGPGAYEQYF,TRBV30,TRBJ2-7,.,few
TGTGCCAGCAGTTACATCCAGGGCAATCAGCCCCAGCATTTT,CASSYIQGNQPQHF,TRBV6-2/TRBV6-3,TRBJ1-5,.,.
TGTGCCAGCCGCCGACTCGGGGGCACAGATACGCAGTATTTT,CASRRLGGTDTQYF,TRBV27,TRBJ2-3,.,once
TGTGCCAGTAGTATAAAAACAGGAACCTACGAGCAGTACTTC,CASSIKTGTYEQYF,TRBV19,TRBJ2-7,.,once
TGTGCCAGCAGTTTACGAGCGGGGGGCACAGATACGCAGTATTTT,CASSLRAGGTDTQYF,TRBV27,TRBJ2-3,TRBD2,few
TGTGCCAGCAGTTACTCGTACAGGGTGGGCTATGGCTACACCTTC,CASSYSYRVGYGYTF,TRBV6-5,TRBJ1-2,.,.